Each of the 31 T cell receptor beta chains below was sequenced from the same sample in a study of blood T cell repertoires in COVID-19. Sequencing was performed with immunoSEQ multiplex PCR; in TCRdb, only in-frame clones are kept and a portion is missing. The table has tens of thousands of clones, 85% seen once. The source material was peripheral blood. The source of these receptors is a man between 65 and 85 years old with acute or convalescent COVID-19.

The V gene is TRBV10-1, the J gene TRBJ2-1; TRBD1 matches 7 bases. V trimming: 0 bases; J trimming: 7 bases; junction bases outside the gene matches: 3. The V gene's germline CDR1 is WNHNN and CDR2 SYGVQD (reference sequence). This CDR3 has 14 residues. CDR3 nucleotides: TGCGCCAGCAGTGAGTCACAGGGGCGGAATGAGCAGTTCTTC. Protein product: CASSESQGRNEQFF.

The chain employs TRBV12-3 or TRBV12-4 and TRBJ1-2, with 7 bases fitting TRBD1. After removal of 3 bases from V and 7 bases from J, the junction contained 2 bases not matched to a gene. The length of the CDR3 is 12 residues. The CDR3 nucleotides read TGTGCCAGCAGTTTTGCAGGGGGTGGCTACACCTTC. This sequence encodes CASSFAGGGYTF.

This clone was seen a single time. The chain is built from TRBV3-1 (or the pseudogene TRBV3-2) and TRBJ1-1; D perhaps matches TRBD1 (6 bases). Trimming stripped 4 bases from V and 10 bases from J, with 16 bases between. Germline CDR1 reads LGHDT; CDR2 reads YNNKEL (reference sequence). The CDR3 is 13 amino acids. The CDR3: CASSLGQPLVAFF. CDR3 nucleotides: TGTGCCAGCAGCCTAGGACAGCCCTTAGTAGCTTTCTTT.

The chain links TRBV6-2 or TRBV6-3 to TRBJ1-4, with 8 bases aligning to TRBD1. The CDR3 has 15 residues. V trimming: 5 bases; J trimming: 8 bases; junction bases outside the gene matches: 10. Germline V gene lookup returns CDR1 MNHEY and CDR2 SVGEGT. CDR3 sequence (DNA): TGTGCCAGCAGTCCCCGGAGACAGGGGAACGAAAAACTGTTTTTT. Its translation: CASSPRRQGNEKLFF.

In DNA, the CDR3 is TGTGCCACCCGGGGGGCCCCAGATACGCAGTATTTT. Its protein product is CATRGAPDTQYF. The chain has TRBV28 and TRBJ2-3, with D maybe TRBD2 (7 bases). The V gene lost 10 bases and the J gene lost 4 bases, with 12 bases spanning the gap. The germline CDR1 and CDR2 sequences are MDHEN and SYDVKM. This CDR3 contains 12 residues.

V and J are TRBV2 and TRBJ1-2; TRBD1 is a possible D gene (5 bases). Germline V gene data show CDR1 as SNHLY and CDR2 as FYNNEI. V was trimmed by 3 bases and J by 5 bases, leaving 10 bases between them. This CDR3 region has 13 residues. The CDR3 loop reads CASSDREDYGYTF. The CDR3 nucleotides read TGTGCCAGCAGTGACAGGGAGGATTATGGCTACACCTTC.

The count of this clone is one. The rearrangement uses TRBV19 and TRBJ2-1, with D maybe TRBD2 (6 bases). Germline V gene data show CDR1 as LNHDA and CDR2 as SQIVND (reference sequence). This CDR3 has 14 residues. V was shortened by 5 bases and J by 8 bases, with 16 bases between the two germline ends. The CDR3 loop reads CASSAPSEGHEQFF. The CDR3 DNA reads as TGTGCCAGTAGTGCCCCCTCGGAGGGGCATGAGCAGTTCTTC.

The CDR3: CASSQKVRGGETQYF. DNA of the CDR3: TGTGCCAGCAGCCAAAAAGTGCGGGGGGGTGAGACCCAGTACTTC. The rearrangement joins TRBV3-1 (or the pseudogene TRBV3-2) to TRBJ2-5, with 9 positions matching TRBD2. CDR1 is LGHDT, CDR2 YNNKEL, per germline (reference sequence). V shed 2 bases, J shed 5 bases, and the junction held 6 bases outside the gene matches. The CDR3 sequence is 15 residues long.

The rearrangement joins TRBV9 to TRBJ1-3; D might be TRBD1 (6 bases). The CDR3 consists of 14 residues. Germline lookup yields CDR1 SGDLS and CDR2 YYNGEE. V was pared by 4 bases and J by 4 bases, with 12 bases between. The DNA for the CDR3 is TGTGCCAGCAGCCCCCAGGGGTCCGGAAACACCATATATTTT. Protein product: CASSPQGSGNTIYF.

This CDR3 is CASSISQNTGELFF. The CDR3 DNA reads as TGTGCCAGTAGTATTTCCCAGAACACCGGGGAGCTGTTTTTT. This chain uses TRBV19 with TRBJ2-2; D unclear. This CDR3 spans 14 amino acids. Trimming removed 3 bases from V and 1 base from J, with 6 bases in between. Germline CDR1 reads LNHDA; CDR2 reads SQIVND (reference sequence).

CDR3 residues: CASSPPGTPSEAFF. The CDR3 nucleotides are TGTGCCAGCAGCCCCCCAGGGACTCCCTCTGAAGCTTTCTTT. The chain employs TRBV11-1 and TRBJ1-1; a weak D match, TRBD1 (5 bases). The V gene's germline CDR1 is SGHAT and CDR2 FQDESV (reference sequence). The CDR3 consists of 14 residues. V lost 5 bases and J 6 bases, leaving 16 bases between the germline ends.

By proportion, this clone is medium-sized. The rearrangement uses TRBV12-3 or TRBV12-4 and TRBJ2-1, with D uncertain. V was shortened by 3 bases and J by 9 bases, with 6 bases between the two germline ends. The CDR3 has 11 residues. The CDR3 protein is CASSFISEQFF. CDR3 nucleotide sequence: TGTGCCAGCAGTTTCATCAGTGAGCAGTTCTTC.

This chain uses TRBV11-2 with TRBJ2-3; D is perhaps TRBD2 (5 bases). This CDR3 region has 15 residues. Looked up from germline, CDR1 is SGHAT and CDR2 is FQNNGV. Deletions cut 3 bases from V and 2 bases from J, with 12 bases between. This CDR3 reads CASSFEHGDTDTQYF. The CDR3 region has the DNA TGTGCCAGCAGCTTCGAGCACGGGGACACAGATACGCAGTATTTT.

V usage is TRBV29-1 and J usage is TRBJ2-2; D not resolved. The V gene's germline CDR1 is SQVTM and CDR2 ANQGSEA. The CDR3 sequence is 14 residues long. Trimming stripped 5 bases from V and 1 base from J, with 11 bases between. The CDR3 bases are TGCAGCGTTATAAACAGTCTGAACACCGGGGAGCTGTTTTTT. Translated: CSVINSLNTGELFF.

This chain connects TRBV5-1 to TRBJ2-1, with 9 bases that match TRBD2. Looked up from germline, CDR1 is SGHRS and CDR2 is YFSETQ. V lost 0 bases, J lost 7 bases, and 5 bases stayed unmatched. The CDR3 extends over 15 amino acids. The CDR3 loop reads CASSLGASGVNEQFF. CDR3 nucleotides: TGCGCCAGCAGCTTGGGTGCTAGCGGGGTAAATGAGCAGTTCTTC.

The chain links TRBV19 to TRBJ2-1; weak D call: TRBD1 (7 bases). Germline V gives CDR1 LNHDA, CDR2 SQIVND (reference sequence). The CDR3 length is 16 residues. V gave up 5 bases and J gave up 1 base, with 15 bases separating them. CDR3 loop: CASSRDREASYNEQFF. DNA of the CDR3: TGTGCCAGTAGTCGCGACAGGGAGGCGTCCTACAATGAGCAGTTCTTC.

The chain couples TRBV24-1 to TRBJ2-2; perhaps TRBD1 as D (5 bases). The CDR3 is made up of 16 amino acids. Germline CDR1 reads KGHDR; CDR2 reads SFDVKD. The V and J ends lost 4 bases and 5 bases respectively, with 16 bases between them. The CDR3: CATSEGENQGTGELFF. The CDR3 nucleotides read TGTGCCACCAGTGAAGGGGAAAACCAAGGGACCGGGGAGCTGTTTTTT.

This clone appeared a single time. The V call is TRBV3-1 (or the pseudogene TRBV3-2), the J call TRBJ2-2; TRBD2 might be the D (6 bases). The CDR3 runs to 14 residues. V was trimmed by 0 bases and J by 7 bases, leaving 9 bases between them. Germline V gene lookup returns CDR1 LGHDT and CDR2 YNNKEL (reference sequence). CDR3 sequence reads: CASSQDGGIGELFF. The CDR3 region has the DNA TGTGCCAGCAGCCAAGATGGGGGGATCGGGGAGCTGTTTTTT.

The CDR3 region is CASSWQGAGTEAFF. The DNA for the CDR3 is TGCGCCAGCAGCTGGCAGGGGGCAGGGACTGAAGCTTTCTTT. The chain joins TRBV5-1 to TRBJ1-1; 8 nucleotides line up with TRBD1. Per the germline V gene, CDR1 is SGHRS and CDR2 is YFSETQ. The CDR3 length is 14 residues. With 3 bases clipped from V and 5 bases from J, the junction kept 6 bases outside the gene matches.

This rearrangement joins TRBV19 to TRBJ2-3, with TRBD2 identical over 7 bases. This CDR3 comprises 15 residues. Germline V lookup: CDR1 LNHDA, CDR2 SQIVND (reference sequence). J was trimmed by 1 base and V by 5 bases; bases with no gene match: 6. The CDR3 reads CASSYRGEGTDTQYF. DNA for the CDR3: TGTGCCAGTAGTTACCGGGGGGAGGGCACAGATACGCAGTATTTT.

The gene calls are TRBV6-1 and TRBJ1-4; the match to TRBD1 covers 7 bases. CDR1 and CDR2 (germline): MNHNS, SASEGT. The ends lost 3 bases at V and 7 bases at J; junction bases unmatched: 5. The CDR3 consists of 14 residues. CDR3: CASSERGLSEKLFF. The CDR3 region has the DNA TGTGCCAGCAGTGAGAGGGGGCTCAGTGAAAAACTGTTTTTT.

This clone was detected a few times. This chain links TRBV19 with TRBJ2-3, with TRBD1 as a possible D gene (6 bases). The CDR3 extends over 16 amino acids. V was shortened by 1 base and J by 2 bases, with 13 bases between the two germline ends. CDR1 and CDR2 (germline): LNHDA, SQIVND (reference sequence). CDR3 residues: CASSIGLGTYTDTQYF. The CDR3 DNA reads TGTGCCAGTAGTATAGGTCTAGGGACATACACAGATACGCAGTATTTT.

This rearrangement joins TRBV3-1 (or the pseudogene TRBV3-2) to TRBJ2-3, with D maybe TRBD2 (6 bases). Trimming shortened V by 4 bases and J by 8 bases, and 16 bases separated the two germline ends. Germline loops: CDR1 LGHDT, CDR2 YNNKEL (reference sequence). The CDR3 runs to 14 residues. CDR3 in DNA: TGTGCCAGCAGCCTCGACAGCGGGCAGCCTACGCAGTATTTT. Its protein is CASSLDSGQPTQYF.

This chain's CDR3 is CALTKGSGSSSTDTQYF. In nucleotides, the CDR3 is TGTGCCTTGACCAAGGGAAGCGGGTCCAGTAGCACAGATACGCAGTATTTT. V and J are TRBV7-9 and TRBJ2-3; a possible D gene is TRBD2 (6 bases). Trimming left V 11 bases short and J 0 bases short, with 24 bases between. The CDR3 is made up of 17 amino acids. CDR1 is SEHNR, CDR2 FQNEAQ, per germline (reference sequence).

The V and J genes are TRBV5-8 and TRBJ2-2; tentative D call: TRBD2 (6 bases). Germline values: CDR1 SGHTS, CDR2 YDEGEE. V lost 2 bases, J lost 4 bases, and 18 bases lay in between. This CDR3 spans 17 amino acids. Here the CDR3 reads CASSFFAWGEFTGELFF. In DNA, the CDR3 is TGTGCCAGCAGCTTTTTTGCCTGGGGGGAATTCACCGGGGAGCTGTTTTTT.

This clone was seen just once. The V call is TRBV29-1, the J call TRBJ2-3; 13 positions agree with TRBD2. Unmatched junction bases numbered 6, after V lost 6 bases and J lost 6 bases. The CDR3 length is 14 residues. Germline CDR1 SQVTM, CDR2 ANQGSEA. Written as DNA, the CDR3 is TGCAGCGTCCGGACTAGCGGGGGCGGGGATACGCAGTATTTT. Protein: CSVRTSGGGDTQYF.

The table lists this clone with a count of one. J is TRBJ2-1 and V is TRBV24-1, with D possibly TRBD1 on 7 matching bases. The CDR3 spans 16 residues. In germline, CDR1 is KGHDR, CDR2 SFDVKD. The V end lost 0 bases, the J end lost 8 bases, and 16 bases lay between the germline ends. The CDR3 sequence: CATSDLTGAGRDEQFF. The CDR3 DNA reads as TGTGCCACCAGTGATTTGACAGGGGCCGGGAGAGATGAGCAGTTCTTC.

The chain joins TRBV27 to TRBJ1-4; TRBD1 might be the D (6 bases). The V end lost 5 bases, the J end lost 7 bases, and 17 bases lay between the germline ends. The CDR3 is 15 amino acids. Germline V gene data show CDR1 as MNHEY and CDR2 as SMNVEV (reference sequence). For the CDR3, the DNA is TGTGCCAGCAGTCGCAACAGGGACCTAGGTGAAAAACTGTTTTTT. Its protein is CASSRNRDLGEKLFF. The full variable domain, rest sourced from reference TRBV27 and TRBJ1-4, is EAQVTQNPRYLITVTGKKLTVTCSQNMNHEYMSWYRQDPGLGLRQIYYSMNVEVTDKGDVPEGYKVSRKEKRNFPLILESPSPNQTSLYFCASSRNRDLGEKLFFGSGTQLSVL.

J is TRBJ2-7 and V is TRBV11-3; D might be TRBD1 (5 bases). With 0 bases removed from V and 5 bases from J, the gap between germline ends came to 5 bases. Germline CDR1 and CDR2: SGHNT and YENEEA. The CDR3 consists of 12 residues. The CDR3 sequence: CASSLDRDEQYF. CDR3 coding DNA: TGTGCCAGCAGCTTAGACAGGGACGAGCAGTACTTC.

This chain joins TRBV9 and TRBJ2-1, with D hard to call. V was trimmed by 4 bases and J by 9 bases, leaving 14 bases between them. The germline V gene has CDR1 SGDLS and CDR2 YYNGEE. The CDR3 length is 13 residues. CDR3 nucleotide sequence: TGTGCCAGCAGCAACCGTTCCTCCGGTGAGCAGTTCTTC. Protein: CASSNRSSGEQFF.

As concerns this clone: Different DNA sequences within this sample yield the same CDR3. The rearrangement uses TRBV28 and TRBJ2-7; TRBD2 is a possible D gene (6 bases). Trimming stripped 3 bases from V and 1 base from J, with 7 bases between. The germline V gene has CDR1 MDHEN and CDR2 SYDVKM. The length of the CDR3 is 13 residues. In nucleotides, the CDR3 is TGTGCCAGCAGTTTGGAGGGGTCCTACGAGCAGTACTTC. Translating gives CASSLEGSYEQYF.